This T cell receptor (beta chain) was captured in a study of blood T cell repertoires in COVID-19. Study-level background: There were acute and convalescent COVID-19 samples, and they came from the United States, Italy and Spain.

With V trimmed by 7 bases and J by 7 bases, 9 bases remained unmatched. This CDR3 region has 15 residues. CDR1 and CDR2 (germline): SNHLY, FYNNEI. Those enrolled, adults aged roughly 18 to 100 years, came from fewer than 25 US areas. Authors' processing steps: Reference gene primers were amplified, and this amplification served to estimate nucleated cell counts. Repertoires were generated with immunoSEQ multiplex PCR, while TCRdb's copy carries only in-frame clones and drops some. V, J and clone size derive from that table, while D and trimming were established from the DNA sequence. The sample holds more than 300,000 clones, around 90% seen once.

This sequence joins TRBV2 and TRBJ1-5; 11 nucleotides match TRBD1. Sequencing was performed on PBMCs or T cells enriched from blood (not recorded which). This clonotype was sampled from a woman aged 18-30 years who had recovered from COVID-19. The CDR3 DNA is TGTGCCAGCACCCTGCGGACAGGGGGCCACCAGCCCCAGCATTTT. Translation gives CASTLRTGGHQPQHF.